The 19 T cell receptor beta chains in this list originate from one sample, sequenced in a study of blood T cell repertoires in COVID-19. Measured with immunoSEQ multiplex PCR; TCRdb has only the in-frame clones, and not every one. Of about 300,000 clones in the sample, 70% to 90% are singletons; the top ten hold under 2.5%. Source material: PBMCs or T cells enriched from blood (not recorded which). Receptors were obtained from a man younger than 40 who had recovered from COVID-19.

This clone was counted a few times. This chain links TRBV2 with TRBJ2-3, with D hard to call. The CDR3 extends over 12 amino acids. V lost 3 bases, J lost 4 bases, and 5 bases lay in between. Germline V gene lookup returns CDR1 SNHLY and CDR2 FYNNEI. CDR3 coding DNA: TGTGCCAGCAGTGATCCTCCAGATACGCAGTATTTT. This codes for CASSDPPDTQYF. The whole variable domain, filled in from reference TRBV2 and TRBJ2-3, reads EPEVTQTPSHQVTQMGQEVILRCVPISNHLYFYWYRQILGQKVEFLVSFYNNEISEKSEIFDDQFSVERPDGSNFTLKIRSTKLEDSAMYFCASSDPPDTQYFGPGTRLTVL.

Only a few counts were recorded for this clone. The J gene is TRBJ2-7, the V gene TRBV3-1 (or the pseudogene TRBV3-2); D is possibly TRBD2 (6 bases). V was shortened by 4 bases and J by 7 bases, with 17 bases between the two germline ends. The V gene's germline CDR1 is LGHDT and CDR2 YNNKEL (reference sequence). The CDR3 runs to 14 residues. CDR3 nucleotide sequence: TGTGCCAGCAGCCTAAAGGGGCGGGGTTGGGAGCAGTACTTC. Protein product: CASSLKGRGWEQYF.

The chain couples TRBV30 to TRBJ1-2; D may be TRBD1 (6 bases). The germline CDR1 and CDR2 sequences are GTSNPN and SVGIG (reference sequence). Trimming removed 5 bases from V and 4 bases from J, with 14 bases in between. There are 13 residues in the CDR3. The CDR3 here is CAWGAGDPYGYTF. The DNA for the CDR3 is TGTGCCTGGGGGGCAGGGGATCCCTATGGCTACACCTTC.

The chain carries TRBV19 and TRBJ1-3, with 11 bases matching TRBD1. Trimming at V came to 5 bases and at J to 1 base, leaving 4 bases not matched to a gene. This CDR3 has 16 residues. The germline CDR1 and CDR2 sequences are LNHDA and SQIVND (reference sequence). The CDR3 is CASSPDRGRSGNTIYF. The CDR3 DNA reads TGTGCCAGTAGTCCGGACAGGGGGCGTTCTGGAAACACCATATATTTT.

The chain couples TRBV5-1 to TRBJ2-2; possibly TRBD1 for D (6 bases). Per the germline V gene, CDR1 is SGHRS and CDR2 is YFSETQ. V lost 3 bases to trimming and J lost 6 bases, with 15 bases between them. The CDR3 has 15 residues. The CDR3 nucleotides are TGCGCCAGCAGCTCCGGTTCCACAGGGTCCGGGGAGCTGTTTTTT. It yields the protein CASSSGSTGSGELFF.

This rearrangement joins TRBV10-3 to TRBJ1-4; 7 nucleotides line up with TRBD1. This CDR3 is built from 14 residues. After removal of 3 bases from V and 7 bases from J, the junction contained 5 bases not matched to a gene. The germline CDR1 and CDR2 sequences are ENHRY and SYGVKD. The CDR3 DNA reads TGTGCCATCAGTGACGGGACAGACACTGAAAAACTGTTTTTT. Protein product: CAISDGTDTEKLFF.

This sequence joins TRBV29-1 and TRBJ1-1, with 8 bases that match TRBD1. The germline CDR1 and CDR2 sequences are SQVTM and ANQGSEA. The CDR3 runs to 12 residues. Trimming cost V 6 bases and J 7 bases; bases outside gene matches: 7. Here the CDR3 reads CSVKTGVLEAFF. The CDR3 bases are TGCAGCGTAAAGACAGGGGTTCTTGAAGCTTTCTTT.

V usage is TRBV7-9 and J usage is TRBJ1-1; D remains unclear. Trimming left V 0 bases short and J 3 bases short, with 5 bases between. CDR1 and CDR2 from the germline V gene are SEHNR and FQNEAQ (reference sequence). The CDR3 loop spans 13 amino acids. The CDR3 sequence is CASSLAGYTEAFF. CDR3 coding DNA: TGTGCCAGCAGCTTAGCGGGCTACACTGAAGCTTTCTTT.

This chain uses TRBV11-2 with TRBJ2-7; 7 nucleotides line up with TRBD1. V was clipped by 5 bases and J by 2 bases; unmatched bases: 3. The V gene's germline CDR1 is SGHAT and CDR2 FQNNGV. This CDR3 has 13 residues. CDR3 DNA sequence: TGTGCCAGCAGCCTGGGGACAGCCTACGAGCAGTACTTC. It translates to CASSLGTAYEQYF.

On this clone: Other DNA sequences from this sample encode an identical CDR3 as well. The rearrangement joins TRBV9 to TRBJ2-3, with D maybe TRBD1 (6 bases). The CDR3 extends over 15 amino acids. The V end lost 0 bases, the J end lost 2 bases, and 10 bases lay between the germline ends. The V gene's germline CDR1 is SGDLS and CDR2 YYNGEE. CDR3 loop: CASSVGGGYTDTQYF. Here the CDR3 DNA reads TGTGCCAGCAGCGTAGGAGGGGGATACACAGATACGCAGTATTTT. Complete variable domain (other parts from reference TRBV9 and TRBJ2-3): DSGVTQTPKHLITATGQRVTLRCSPRSGDLSVYWYQQSLDQGLQFLIQYYNGEERAKGNILERFSAQQFPDLHSELNLSSLELGDSALYFCASSVGGGYTDTQYFGPGTRLTVL.

V and J are TRBV24-1 and TRBJ1-2, with D possibly TRBD1 on 5 matching bases. In germline, CDR1 is KGHDR, CDR2 SFDVKD. The CDR3 has 14 residues. V gave up 0 bases and J gave up 8 bases, with 12 bases separating them. The CDR3, as DNA: TGTGCCACCAGTGATTTGATCGGGGGTTACGGCTACACCTTC. Translation gives CATSDLIGGYGYTF.

This chain links TRBV27 with TRBJ1-5; no reliable D call. V was pared by 0 bases and J by 7 bases, with 13 bases between. Per the germline V gene, CDR1 is MNHEY and CDR2 is SMNVEV (reference sequence). The CDR3 totals 15 residues. In DNA form, the CDR3 reads TGTGCCAGCAGTTTATCGACATCATCGGAACAGCCCCAGCATTTT. It encodes CASSLSTSSEQPQHF.

The chain is built from TRBV7-8 and TRBJ1-5, with a possible D match to TRBD1 (5 bases). CDR3 size: 15 residues. V gave up 1 base and J gave up 4 bases, with 11 bases separating them. Germline CDR1 SGHVS, CDR2 FQNEAQ. The CDR3 bases are TGTGCCAGCAGCTTAGTATGGGGGGATAATCAGCCCCAGCATTTT. Encoded protein: CASSLVWGDNQPQHF.

The chain has TRBV24-1 and TRBJ2-1; 16 bases match TRBD2. CDR3 size: 15 residues. The junction had 7 bases not matched to a gene; V was cut back by 12 bases and J by 6 bases. Germline V lookup: CDR1 KGHDR, CDR2 SFDVKD. CDR3 sequence (DNA): TGTGCCGCACCAGGGACTAGCGGGGGGGCCAATGAGCAGTTCTTC. This encodes CAAPGTSGGANEQFF.

CDR3 nucleotide sequence: TGCGCCAGCAGCCGGGACAGGGGCACCTACGAGCAGTACTTC. Protein product: CASSRDRGTYEQYF. This chain joins TRBV5-1 and TRBJ2-7, with 10 bases identical to TRBD1. The CDR3 loop spans 14 amino acids. With 4 bases clipped from V and 2 bases from J, the junction kept 3 bases outside the gene matches. Germline V lookup: CDR1 SGHRS, CDR2 YFSETQ.

The V gene is TRBV4-3, the J gene TRBJ2-7; 10 nucleotides line up with TRBD1. The germline V gene has CDR1 LGHNA and CDR2 YSLEER. This CDR3 comprises 15 residues. V lost 4 bases, J lost 3 bases, and 6 bases stayed unmatched. The CDR3 region has the DNA TGCGCCAGCAGCCTTCACCGGACAGGGGGCTACGAGCAGTACTTC. Encoded protein: CASSLHRTGGYEQYF.

The chain is built from TRBV29-1 and TRBJ2-7, with TRBD2 matching over 9 bases. The junction had 5 bases not matched to a gene; V was cut back by 7 bases and J by 4 bases. Germline V lookup: CDR1 SQVTM, CDR2 ANQGSEA. The CDR3 loop spans 12 amino acids. The CDR3 sequence: CSALAGKYEQYF. The CDR3 region has the DNA TGCAGCGCCCTAGCGGGGAAATACGAGCAGTACTTC.

The chain has TRBV5-1 and TRBJ2-3, with TRBD1 as a possible D gene (6 bases). Trimming removed 5 bases from V and 0 bases from J, with 7 bases in between. CDR1 is SGHRS and CDR2 is YFSETQ in the germline V gene. The CDR3 consists of 13 residues. The CDR3 bases are TGCGCCAGCAGAACAGGGAGCACAGATACGCAGTATTTT. Residues: CASRTGSTDTQYF.

The gene calls are TRBV5-1 and TRBJ2-7, with 7 bases identical to TRBD2. V trimming: 7 bases; J trimming: 0 bases; junction bases outside the gene matches: 4. CDR1 is SGHRS, CDR2 YFSETQ, per germline. The CDR3 contains 13 residues. The DNA of the CDR3 is TGCGCCAGCGGCGGGGGAAGCTCCTACGAGCAGTACTTC. It codes for CASGGGSSYEQYF.